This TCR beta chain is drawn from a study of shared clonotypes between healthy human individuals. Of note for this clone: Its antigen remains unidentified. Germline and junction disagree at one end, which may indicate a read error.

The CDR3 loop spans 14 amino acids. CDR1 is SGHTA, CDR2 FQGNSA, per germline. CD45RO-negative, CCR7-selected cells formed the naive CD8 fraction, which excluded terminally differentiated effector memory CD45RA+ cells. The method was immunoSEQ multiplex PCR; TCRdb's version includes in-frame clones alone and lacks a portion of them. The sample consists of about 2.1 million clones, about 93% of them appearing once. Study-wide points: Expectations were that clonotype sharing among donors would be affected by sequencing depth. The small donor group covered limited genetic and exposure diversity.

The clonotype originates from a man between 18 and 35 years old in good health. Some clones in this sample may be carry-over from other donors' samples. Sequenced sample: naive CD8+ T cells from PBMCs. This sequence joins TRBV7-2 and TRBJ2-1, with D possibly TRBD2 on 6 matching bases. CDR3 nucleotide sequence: TGTGCCAGCAGCCACCGGGACTCCCACAATGAGCAGTTCTTC. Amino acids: CASSHRDSHNEQFF.